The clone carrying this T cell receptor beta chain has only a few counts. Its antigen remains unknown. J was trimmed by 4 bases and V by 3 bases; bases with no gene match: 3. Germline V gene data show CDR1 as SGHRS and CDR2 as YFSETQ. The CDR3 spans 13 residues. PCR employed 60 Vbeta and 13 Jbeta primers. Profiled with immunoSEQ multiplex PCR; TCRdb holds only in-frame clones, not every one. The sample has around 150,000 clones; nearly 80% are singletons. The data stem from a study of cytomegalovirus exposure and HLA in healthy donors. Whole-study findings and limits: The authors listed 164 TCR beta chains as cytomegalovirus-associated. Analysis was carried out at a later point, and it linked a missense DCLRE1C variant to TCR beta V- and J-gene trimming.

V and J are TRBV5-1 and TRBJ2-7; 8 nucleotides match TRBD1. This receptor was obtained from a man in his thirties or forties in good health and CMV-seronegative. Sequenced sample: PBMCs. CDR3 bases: TGCGCCAGCAGCTGGGACAGGACTTACGAGCAGTACTTC. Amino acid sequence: CASSWDRTYEQYF.